This T cell receptor beta chain was identified during a study of regulatory T cells in long-lasting Graves disease (TCRdb year 2021). Some background on the complete study: Persistent Graves' disease was defined as antithyroid drug treatment for over 5 years with persistently positive TSH receptor autoantibodies. This study used TCR sequencing and RNA sequencing of peripheral blood to compare persistent Graves' disease patients against newly diagnosed Graves' disease patients. The study was conducted in China and was registered as a clinical trial. A total of roughly 33 samples were covered by TCR sequencing, comprising roughly 13 persistent and 20 newly diagnosed Graves' disease patients. Antithyroid drugs had been taken for 8.5 to 12 years on average by persistent Graves' disease patients in the clinical cohort.

Between the V and J ends, shortened by 8 bases and 1 base respectively, the junction contains 18 bases. Counted from cysteine to phenylalanine, this CDR3 has 16 amino acids. Only CDR3 DNA remains: 48 bases, in frame from the first base. Looking up the germline V gene yields CDR1 MDHEN and CDR2 SYDVKM. The time point label for this specimen denotes: persistent/refractory GD, antithyroid drugs over 5 years with positive TRAb. RNA was extracted from PBMCs in TRIzol for both TCR sequencing and RNA sequencing. The diagnosis of Graves' disease was made according to American Thyroid Association guidelines. Patients were recruited from an endocrinology department in Xi'an, China. Each patient gave 7 to 9.5 milliliters of peripheral blood, collected in an EDTA anticoagulant tube. Ficoll Paque Plus density gradient separation was used to isolate PBMCs, and no additional T cell sorting was done. An Agilent 2100 Bioanalyzer and agarose gel were used to assess RNA quality, and a NanoDrop 2000 was used to measure RNA concentration.

The library came from multiplex PCR. Sequencing relied on an Illumina HiSeq 4000. To build TCR beta libraries, CDR3 regions were amplified by Arm-PCR using iRepertoire HTBI primers. Before sequencing, the PCR products underwent gel purification. On the authors' methods: A total of 62 TRBV and about 13 TRBJ segments were identified across samples and were used for gene usage analysis of CDR3 amino acid clonotypes. Filtered high-quality paired reads were merged into contigs using COPE and FqMerger. BLAST was used to align contigs to IMGT TRBV, TRBD and TRBJ reference genes, with CDR3 defined following IMGT. Clonotypes above 0.1% frequency were classified as highly expanded clones. Repertoire diversity was measured by Shannon entropy, and V-J evenness by the Gini coefficient. A clonotype found in more than one individual was treated as public. TCRdb passed the public sequencing reads through fastp at Q25 and MiXCR, retaining productive beta sequences. Each record represents a unique CDR3 protein, reported with the most common genes and DNA among its rows. The V and J calls and clone size come from TCRdb's table, not from the authors' own analysis. The sample table holds more than 300,000 distinct CDR3 sequences, of which roughly 20% were seen once. The ten most abundant clones make up 25% to 35% of the sample.

On this clonotype itself: The antigen this receptor binds is unknown. The sample holds no much larger clone one base away, and base qualities are not on file.

What the work shows at the level of the full study, not this receptor alone: The study examined only peripheral blood because the primary lesion, thyroid tissue, could not be accessed. The authors acknowledged the small sample size as a limitation that may reduce accuracy. Compared with newly diagnosed patients, persistent Graves' disease patients had lower TCR Shannon entropy and fewer highly expanded clones, which suggests clonal expansion. Persistent disease showed preferential use of TRBV28, TRBJ1-2 and TRBJ2-5, whereas newly diagnosed disease favored TRBV20-1 and TRBJ2-1. Sequencing and analysis were limited to the TCR beta chain. Patients with persistent disease shared more public clonotypes (over 2,500) than newly diagnosed patients did (around 1,000).

Sample: peripheral blood mononuclear cells (PBMCs), taken when the disease was refractory, from a patient treated with antithyroid drugs. Rearrangement joined TRBV28 to TRBJ1-5; the D gene is possibly TRBD1, with 5 bases matching. This TCR was sampled from a woman in her forties with Graves disease. Donor details come from another sample of the same person, matched by shared clones. The CDR3 region: CASRPPGQGSNQPQHF. The DNA sequence is given as TGTGCCAGCCGACCTCCCGGGCAGGGAAGCAATCAGCCCCAGCATTTT. This CDR3, with the reference TRBV28 and TRBJ1-5 proteins standing in past its ends, gives the full variable domain DVKVTQSSRYLVKRTGEKVFLECVQDMDHENMFWYRQDPGLGLRLIYFSYDVKMKEKGDIPEGYSVSREKKERFSLILESASTNQTSMYLCASRPPGQGSNQPQHFGDGTRLSIL.